Below are 4 T cell receptor beta chains sequenced from a single sample in a study of monozygotic twins with inflammatory bowel disease. TCRdb re-called the 5' RACE reads and gives one entry per CDR3 protein, without DNA. This sample lists a few hundred thousand distinct CDR3 sequences; its ten largest clones have about 2.3%. The sequencing sample was made of blood. Every receptor here comes from a human donor with ulcerative colitis or Crohn's disease, or a healthy co-twin of an affected twin (not recorded which).

This chain links TRBV12-3 or TRBV12-4 with TRBJ1-1; TCRdb calls TRBD1, which cannot be checked without DNA. CDR3 length equals 13 residues. CDR3 protein: CASSYQGLGEAFF.

This chain connects TRBV12-3 or TRBV12-4 to TRBJ1-1; checking the TCRdb D call of TRBD1 is not possible without DNA. CDR3 length equals 13 residues. The CDR3 loop reads CASSSDRVTEAFF.

This chain links TRBV27 with TRBJ1-1; absent DNA, TCRdb's TRBD1 call cannot be checked. CDR1 and CDR2 (germline): MNHEY, SMNVEV (reference sequence). The CDR3 has 15 residues. The CDR3 loop is CASSVQGNEDTEAFF.

The chain combines TRBV12-3 or TRBV12-4 with TRBJ2-2; the D call of TRBD2 rests on TCRdb alone, since no DNA is present to check it. There are 19 residues in the CDR3. The CDR3 here is CASTRGTGWIAGDTGELFF.